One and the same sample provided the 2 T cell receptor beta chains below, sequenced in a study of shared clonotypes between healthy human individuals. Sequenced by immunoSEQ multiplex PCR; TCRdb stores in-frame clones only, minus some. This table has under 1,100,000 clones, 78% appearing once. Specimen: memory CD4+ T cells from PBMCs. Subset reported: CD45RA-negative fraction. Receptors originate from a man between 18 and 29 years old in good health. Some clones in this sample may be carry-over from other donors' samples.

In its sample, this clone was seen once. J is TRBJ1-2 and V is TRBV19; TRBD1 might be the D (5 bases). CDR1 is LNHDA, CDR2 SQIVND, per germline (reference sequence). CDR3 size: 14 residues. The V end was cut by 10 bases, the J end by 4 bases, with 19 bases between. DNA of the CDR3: TGTGCCACCTTATCCAGGGCCACGAGCTATGGCTACACCTTC. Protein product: CATLSRATSYGYTF.

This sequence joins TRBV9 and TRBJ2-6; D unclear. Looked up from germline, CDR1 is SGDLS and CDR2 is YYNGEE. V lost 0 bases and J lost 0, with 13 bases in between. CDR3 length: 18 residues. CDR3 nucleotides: TGTGCCAGCAGCGTAGGTACCAGCAGCTTCTCTGGGGCCAACGTCCTGACTTTC. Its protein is CASSVGTSSFSGANVLTF. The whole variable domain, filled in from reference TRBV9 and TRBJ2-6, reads DSGVTQTPKHLITATGQRVTLRCSPRSGDLSVYWYQQSLDQGLQFLIQYYNGEERAKGNILERFSAQQFPDLHSELNLSSLELGDSALYFCASSVGTSSFSGANVLTFGAGSRLTVL.